The 24 T cell receptor beta chains in this list originate from one sample, sequenced in a study of vaccination effects on CD4 cells after COVID-19. The antigens these receptors bind are not known. When around 10 days of culture had elapsed, CD4+ T cells were isolated. Everyone in the study got two shots of either the BNT162b2 or mRNA-1273 vaccine. Sequencing used immunoSEQ multiplex PCR; TCRdb keeps in-frame clones, though not all of them. The sample includes tens of thousands of clones, roughly 75% seen only once; the top ten take about 2%. Specimen: CD4+ T cells from PBMCs cultured without peptide, collected after COVID-19 vaccination. These receptors all come from a human donor who received a COVID-19 vaccine.

This chain joins TRBV23-1 and TRBJ2-7; the match to TRBD1 covers 8 bases. TRBV23-1 is reported as an ORF; its role is uncertain. V shed 4 bases and J 2 bases; nucleotides not matched to a gene: 10. CDR3 length: 16 amino acids. In DNA, the CDR3 is TGCGCCAGCAGTCCGGTTGGGACAGGTCCTCCCTACGAGCAGTACGTC. This translates into CASSPVGTGPPYEQYV.

The sample holds a few counts of this clone. The V call is TRBV19, the J call TRBJ2-7; D uncertain. The CDR3 loop spans 10 amino acids. Between the trimmed V and J ends, which lost 1 base and 7 bases, there was a span of 2 bases. Germline CDR1 reads LNHDA; CDR2 reads SQIVND (reference sequence). CDR3 loop: CASSIAEQYV. Here the CDR3 DNA reads TGTGCCAGTAGTATAGCGGAGCAGTACGTC.

CDR3 amino acids: CASSSLGLFQETQYF. DNA of the CDR3: TGCGCCAGCAGCTCCCTAGGACTATTCCAAGAGACCCAGTACTTC. J is TRBJ2-5 and V is TRBV5-1, with D perhaps matching TRBD2 (6 bases). With 3 bases removed from V and 1 base from J, the gap between germline ends came to 13 bases. The germline V gene encodes CDR1 SGHRS and CDR2 YFSETQ. The CDR3 length is 15 residues.

The chain joins TRBV4-1 to TRBJ2-4, with D possibly TRBD1 on 6 matching bases. CDR1 is MGHRA, CDR2 YSYEKL, per germline. The CDR3 totals 14 residues. Trimming pared 1 base from V and 10 bases from J, leaving 14 bases between. This CDR3 is CASSQGGPGVIQYF. CDR3 in DNA: TGCGCCAGCAGCCAAGGGGGCCCAGGGGTGATTCAGTACTTC.

The chain links TRBV3-1 (or the pseudogene TRBV3-2) to TRBJ2-2, with TRBD1 identical over 8 bases. Losses at the gene ends were 4 bases for V and 2 bases for J; bases not matched to a gene: 6. CDR1 and CDR2 from the germline V gene are LGHDT and YNNKEL (reference sequence). CDR3 length: 16 amino acids. CDR3 in DNA: TGTGCCAGCAGCCCAGACAGGGGACAAAACACCGGGGAGCTGTTTTTT. Residues: CASSPDRGQNTGELFF.

This clone was seen once. This chain connects TRBV5-8 to TRBJ2-7; TRBD2 agrees at 7 bases. The CDR3 contains 13 residues. Trimming at V came to 1 base and at J to 6 bases, leaving 4 bases not matched to a gene. CDR1 SGHTS and CDR2 YDEGEE come from the germline V gene. The CDR3 spells CASSLWGEGEQYV. The DNA of the CDR3 is TGTGCCAGCAGCTTGTGGGGGGAGGGCGAGCAGTACGTC.

This clone was seen more than once but under ten times. This CDR3 is missing its conserved last phenylalanine or tryptophan, likely due to a read error. The DNA is left out, because the CDR3 cannot be placed on it with certainty; the CDR3 is given as TCRdb lists it. The CDR3 sequence: CASSDLEQGYSGI. This chain joins TRBV2 and TRBJ1-2; the table's D call of TRBD1 was not tested on the DNA. 13 amino acids form the CDR3, both terminal residues included. Germline V gene data show CDR1 as SNHLY and CDR2 as FYNNEI.

The chain links TRBV5-1 to TRBJ2-2; 8 bases match TRBD1. CDR1 is SGHRS and CDR2 is YFSETQ in the germline V gene. The CDR3 runs to 15 residues. The junction had 7 bases not matched to a gene; V was cut back by 4 bases and J by 5 bases. This CDR3 reads CASSNAGGRTGELFF. DNA for the CDR3: TGCGCCAGCAGCAACGCAGGGGGCAGGACCGGGGAGCTGTTTTTT.

The chain employs TRBV6-2 or TRBV6-3 and TRBJ1-2, with D hard to call. Trimming shortened V by 3 bases and J by 4 bases, and 15 bases separated the two germline ends. Germline CDR1 reads MNHEY; CDR2 reads SVGEGT. The CDR3 length is 15 residues. As DNA, the CDR3 is TGTGCCAGCAGTTATCGGCTCGCGACGGCCTATGGCTACACCTTC. Amino acid sequence: CASSYRLATAYGYTF.

The chain has TRBV19 and TRBJ2-1; 9 bases align to TRBD2. The CDR3 has 14 residues. V shed 8 bases and J 4 bases; nucleotides not matched to a gene: 6. Germline assignment: CDR1 LNHDA and CDR2 SQIVND (reference sequence). CDR3 sequence: CASSLAGIYNEQFF. For the CDR3, the DNA is TGTGCCAGTTCTCTAGCGGGGATTTACAATGAGCAGTTCTTC.

J is TRBJ2-4 and V is TRBV7-2, with a possible D match to TRBD2 (7 bases). The CDR3 consists of 14 residues. Trimming shortened V by 3 bases and J by 7 bases, and 13 bases separated the two germline ends. The germline gives CDR1 SGHTA, CDR2 FQGNSA. CDR3 sequence reads: CASSLGGGKNIQYF. CDR3 DNA: TGTGCCAGCAGCTTGGGAGGGGGAAAGAACATTCAGTACTTC.

The chain has TRBV30 and TRBJ2-5; 11 bases match TRBD2. Germline CDR1 is GTSNPN and CDR2 is SVGIG (reference sequence). V was clipped by 3 bases and J by 3 bases; unmatched bases: 3. The CDR3 has 14 amino acids. The CDR3 DNA follows: TGTGCCTGGAGCGAGGGACTAGCGGAAGAGACCCAGTACTTC. Translation gives CAWSEGLAEETQYF.

The rearrangement joins TRBV5-1 to TRBJ2-5; D perhaps matches TRBD2 (7 bases). The V end lost 1 base, the J end lost 5 bases, and 15 bases lay between the germline ends. The germline CDR1 and CDR2 sequences are SGHRS and YFSETQ. The CDR3 consists of 15 residues. The CDR3 bases are TGCGCCAGCAGCTTGTCGGGGGGCCGTGGGGAGACCCAGTACTTC. As protein: CASSLSGGRGETQYF.

The chain combines TRBV5-1 with TRBJ2-5; TRBD1 matches 9 bases. This CDR3 is 15 amino acids long. CDR1 and CDR2 from the germline V gene are SGHRS and YFSETQ. J lost 5 bases, V lost 0 bases, and 5 bases had no gene match. The CDR3, as DNA: TGCGCCAGCAGCTTGGCCACAGGGGGCTTGGAGACCCAGTACTTC. It encodes CASSLATGGLETQYF.

The chain couples TRBV6-6 to TRBJ2-7; 12 bases match TRBD1. With V trimmed by 6 bases and J by 1 base, 7 bases remained unmatched. The CDR3 is made up of 16 amino acids. The germline V gene has CDR1 MNHNY and CDR2 SVGAGI (reference sequence). CDR3 sequence: CASSPGDRGRSYEQYV. CDR3 sequence (DNA): TGTGCCAGCAGCCCTGGGGACAGGGGGCGTTCCTACGAGCAGTACGTC.

This clone was seen many times. This chain uses TRBV2 with TRBJ1-1; 7 bases agree with TRBD1. There are 14 residues in the CDR3. With V trimmed by 6 bases and J by 2 bases, 6 bases remained unmatched. Germline-derived CDR1 and CDR2 are SNHLY and FYNNEI. CDR3 coding DNA: TGTGCCAGCAGCCTCAGGGGGGCAAACACTGAAGCTTTCTTT. Protein product: CASSLRGANTEAFF.

This rearrangement joins TRBV28 to TRBJ2-1; D ambiguous. This CDR3 comprises 16 residues. Germline CDR1 reads MDHEN; CDR2 reads SYDVKM. Between the trimmed V and J ends, which lost 4 bases and 0 bases, there was a span of 13 bases. The CDR3 loop reads CASSSATGSSYNEQFF. The CDR3 DNA sequence: TGTGCCAGCAGTTCAGCGACCGGGTCCTCCTACAATGAGCAGTTCTTC.

V and J are TRBV24-1 and TRBJ2-2; D is ambiguous. Trimming took 2 bases from V and 4 from J, leaving 7 bases between them. The CDR3 is 14 amino acids. The germline CDR1 and CDR2 sequences are KGHDR and SFDVKD. CDR3 DNA: TGTGCCACCAGTGATTCGGCAGTCACCGGGGAGCTGTTTTTT. Its translation is CATSDSAVTGELFF.

This clone has a single count. The rearrangement joins TRBV7-2 to TRBJ2-2; either TRBD1 or TRBD2 may fit D (5 bases each). The V end lost 6 bases, the J end lost 5 bases, and 10 bases lay between the germline ends. There are 13 residues in the CDR3. Per germline, CDR1 SGHTA and CDR2 FQGNSA. CDR3 amino acids: CASRDSGTGELFF. The CDR3 nucleotides read TGTGCCAGCAGAGACAGCGGTACCGGGGAGCTGTTTTTT.

The J gene is TRBJ2-3, the V gene TRBV4-2, with 13 bases aligning to TRBD2. V shed 4 bases and J 4 bases; nucleotides not matched to a gene: 8. Germline CDR1 is LGHNA and CDR2 is YNFKEQ. The CDR3 runs to 17 residues. The CDR3 protein is CASSLLTSGGSADTQYF. Here the CDR3 DNA reads TGTGCCAGCAGCCTTTTGACTAGCGGGGGGTCGGCAGATACGCAGTATTTT.

The DNA for the CDR3 is TGCGCCAGCAGCCAAGACAGCCTCTCTGGAAACACCATATATTTT. It yields the protein CASSQDSLSGNTIYF. The rearrangement links TRBV4-3 to TRBJ1-3; no definite D call. In germline, CDR1 is LGHNA, CDR2 YSLEER. The CDR3 is 15 amino acids. V was trimmed by 0 bases and J by 0 bases, leaving 6 bases between them.

The chain employs TRBV7-8 and TRBJ2-5, with TRBD1 matching over 11 bases. CDR3 size: 17 residues. From germline, CDR1 is SGHVS and CDR2 FQNEAQ. The trim removed 5 bases at V and 4 bases at J, leaving 12 bases unmatched. This chain's CDR3 is CASSQGRTGGFRETQYF. As DNA, the CDR3 is TGTGCCAGCAGCCAGGGGAGGACAGGGGGCTTTCGAGAGACCCAGTACTTC.

J is TRBJ2-2 and V is TRBV3-1 (or the pseudogene TRBV3-2), with 7 bases lining up with TRBD2. J lost 3 bases, V lost 1 base, and 5 bases had no gene match. From germline, CDR1 is LGHDT and CDR2 YNNKEL (reference sequence). The CDR3 extends over 16 amino acids. The CDR3 nucleotides read TGTGCCAGCAGCCAAGTCCTAGCGGCCTACACCGGGGAGCTGTTTTTT. This encodes CASSQVLAAYTGELFF.

The CDR3 sequence is CASSQTGGGFGYTF. The DNA of the CDR3 is TGTGCCAGCAGCCAGACAGGGGGCGGCTTTGGCTACACCTTC. The chain is built from TRBV5-4 and TRBJ1-2; 10 positions agree with TRBD1. Trimming cost V 4 bases and J 7 bases; bases outside gene matches: 7. Per germline, CDR1 SGHNT and CDR2 YYREEE (reference sequence). CDR3 length: 14 amino acids.